The 5 T cell receptor beta chains below were found in one sample sequenced in a study of identifying expanded T cells in peripheral blood. Produced via immunoSEQ multiplex PCR; TCRdb's table is partial and in-frame only. The table records roughly 120,000 clones, roughly nine tenths of them present only once. The sequencing sample was made of blood. These receptors came from a person aged 18 to 75 in good health.

The rearrangement uses TRBV7-2 and TRBJ2-3; D is ambiguous. The V end lost 3 bases, the J end lost 0 bases, and 7 bases lay between the germline ends. Germline CDR1 and CDR2: SGHTA and FQGNSA. The CDR3 loop spans 14 amino acids. The CDR3 DNA sequence: TGTGCCAGCAGCTTTTTAACTAGCACAGATACGCAGTATTTT. Translating gives CASSFLTSTDTQYF. Full variable domain (outside the CDR3, taken from reference TRBV7-2 and TRBJ2-3): GAGVSQSPSNKVTEKGKDVELRCDPISGHTALYWYRQSLGQGLEFLIYFQGNSAPDKSGLPSDRFSAERTGGSVSTLTIQRTQQEDSAVYLCASSFLTSTDTQYFGPGTRLTVL.

The chain combines TRBV7-3 with TRBJ2-2; the match to TRBD2 covers 7 bases. This CDR3 has 15 amino acids. Germline V gene data show CDR1 as SGHTA and CDR2 as FQGTGA. V was pared by 0 bases and J by 6 bases, with 4 bases of the junction left unmatched. This CDR3 is CASSLTARESGELFF. CDR3 DNA: TGTGCCAGCAGCTTAACCGCGCGGGAGTCCGGGGAGCTGTTTTTT. Full variable domain (missing parts from reference TRBV7-3 and TRBJ2-2): GAGVSQTPSNKVTEKGKYVELRCDPISGHTALYWYRQSLGQGPEFLIYFQGTGAADDSGLPNDRFFAVRPEGSVSTLKIQRTERGDSAVYLCASSLTARESGELFFGEGSRLTVL.

The rearrangement uses TRBV5-1 and TRBJ2-7, with D maybe TRBD2 (6 bases). Looked up from germline, CDR1 is SGHRS and CDR2 is YFSETQ. Deletions cut 3 bases from V and 5 bases from J, with 12 bases between. This CDR3 contains 13 residues. The CDR3 spells CASSWTTDNEQYF. The CDR3 nucleotides read TGCGCCAGCAGCTGGACTACAGACAACGAGCAGTACTTC.

This chain joins TRBV5-6 and TRBJ1-1, with no clear D. The germline V gene encodes CDR1 SGHDT and CDR2 YYEEEE. V lost 4 bases and J 2 bases, leaving 18 bases between the germline ends. The CDR3 has 16 amino acids. The CDR3 reads CASSEVGVGGNTEAFF. The CDR3 DNA sequence: TGTGCCAGCAGCGAGGTTGGGGTGGGCGGAAACACTGAAGCTTTCTTT.

This clone was counted between two and nine times. CDR3 region: CASSAAYEQYF. As DNA, the CDR3 is TGTGCCAGCAGCGCCGCCTACGAGCAGTACTTC. The chain couples TRBV7-2 to TRBJ2-7, with D unclear. Germline V CDR1 and CDR2: SGHTA, FQGNSA. V was trimmed by 5 bases and J by 2 bases, leaving 4 bases between them. This CDR3 region has 11 residues. The whole variable domain, filled in from reference TRBV7-2 and TRBJ2-7, reads GAGVSQSPSNKVTEKGKDVELRCDPISGHTALYWYRQSLGQGLEFLIYFQGNSAPDKSGLPSDRFSAERTGGSVSTLTIQRTQQEDSAVYLCASSAAYEQYFGPGTRLTVT.